This T cell receptor beta chain was identified during a study of cytomegalovirus exposure and HLA in healthy donors. Across the study: The 100 to 150 validation repertoires, a later analysis reported, used the same platform as the approximately 670 repertoires from the first cohort. Study-level findings and limits: The CMV antigen specificity of three CMV-associated chains was confirmed through in vitro analysis. TCR beta chains numbering some 150 were designated cytomegalovirus-associated. Rare TCR sequences dominated, though some public TCRs recurred in many donors.

Remarks on this clone: Its target is unknown.

TCRdb keeps only in-frame clones here, not all; method: immunoSEQ multiplex PCR. Here the sample spans some 98,000 clones, roughly 87% being singletons. This CDR3 is built from 14 residues. Trimming took off 3 bases at V and 6 bases at J, with 9 bases between the two ends. Germline-derived CDR1 and CDR2 are SNHLY and FYNNEI. The chain links TRBV2 to TRBJ1-6; possible D gene TRBD1, 6 bases. This clonotype was sampled from a man aged 18 to 30 in good health and CMV-seropositive. The sequencing sample was made of PBMCs. Here the CDR3 reads CASSDRGGNSPLHF. CDR3 in DNA: TGTGCCAGCAGTGACAGGGGCGGTAATTCACCCCTCCACTTT.